This T cell receptor beta chain was captured in a study of T cell changes during pregnancy in multiple sclerosis. J lost 8 bases, V lost 6 bases, and 3 bases had no gene match. Germline V lookup: CDR1 WNHNN, CDR2 SYGVQD (reference sequence). This CDR3 comprises 12 residues. This clone showed up just a few times. TCRdb's copy holds only in-frame clones and misses some; the assay was immunoSEQ multiplex PCR. The sample lists 55,000 to 70,000 clones, around nine tenths seen once, with around 1.7% in the top ten. V usage is TRBV10-1 and J usage is TRBJ1-4, with 7 bases fitting TRBD1. Sequenced here: peripheral blood, sampled after pregnancy. The source of this sequence is a female donor with multiple sclerosis, enrolled in a pregnancy study. CDR3: CASSDRDEKLFF. Written as DNA, the CDR3 is TGCGCCAGCAGCGACAGGGACGAAAAACTGTTTTTT.